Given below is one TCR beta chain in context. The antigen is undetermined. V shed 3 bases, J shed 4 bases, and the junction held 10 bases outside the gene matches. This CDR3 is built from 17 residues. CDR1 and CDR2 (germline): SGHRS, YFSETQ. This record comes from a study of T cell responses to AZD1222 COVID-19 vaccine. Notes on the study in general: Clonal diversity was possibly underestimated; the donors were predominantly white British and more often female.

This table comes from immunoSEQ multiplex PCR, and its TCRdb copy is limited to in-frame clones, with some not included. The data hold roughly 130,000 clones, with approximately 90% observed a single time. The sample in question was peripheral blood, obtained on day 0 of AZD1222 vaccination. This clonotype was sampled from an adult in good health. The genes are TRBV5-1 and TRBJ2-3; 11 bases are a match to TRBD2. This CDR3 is CASSSLFSGGVADTQYF. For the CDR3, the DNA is TGCGCCAGCAGCTCCCTTTTTAGCGGGGGGGTGGCAGATACGCAGTATTTT.